The present entry profiles one T cell receptor beta chain with its context. Assay used: immunoSEQ multiplex PCR; TCRdb lists only in-frame clones, some missing. This table holds 200,000 to 250,000 clones, approximately 85% found once. Per germline, CDR1 SQVTM and CDR2 ANQGSEA. The CDR3 spans 12 residues. V was clipped by 4 bases and J by 8 bases, with 11 bases between them. These data belong to a study of blood T cell repertoires in COVID-19. Study context: PBMCs, B-cell-depleted T cells, or T cells provided the cDNA or gDNA that made up the material.

The specimen sequenced was peripheral blood. This receptor was obtained from a man aged 45-60 years with COVID-19, enrolled during active disease. This sequence joins TRBV29-1 and TRBJ1-4, with D unresolved. Written as DNA, the CDR3 is TGCAGCGTTGCCCGGGGTGGGGAAAAACTGTTTTTT. This encodes CSVARGGEKLFF. The full variable domain, rest sourced from reference TRBV29-1 and TRBJ1-4, is SAVISQKPSRDICQRGTSLTIQCQVDSQVTMMFWYRQQPGQSLTLIATANQGSEATYESGFVIDKFPISRPNLTFSTLTVSNMSPEDSSIYLCSVARGGEKLFFGSGTQLSVL.